A selection of T cell receptor beta chains follows, all from one sample in a study of neurological immune-mediated disorders. A single record per CDR3 protein comes from TCRdb applying MiXCR to the 5' RACE reads. The sample records about 48,000 distinct CDR3 sequences, about 1.8% being singletons. Material: PBMCs. These receptor sequences come from a middle-aged woman with multiple sclerosis. Each CDR3 is given with its conserved first and last residue. The D gene is left open where the match is weak. Sizes are listed as once, few or many counts, or a class when the clone is expanded.

j_call d_call v_call clone_size cdr3_nt cdr3_aa
TRBJ2-2 TRBD2 TRBV5-1 many TGCGCCAGCAGCTTGGGACCGGGACTAGAAGGCGGGGAGCTGTTTTTT CASSLGPGLEGGELFF
TRBJ2-7 . TRBV20-1 many TGCAGTGCTAGGGAGTCCGGTCTTGACGAGCAGTACTTC CSARESGLDEQYF
TRBJ1-6 . TRBV28 many TGTGCCAGCAGTGTAACTCCCGGGCCGTCGAATTCACCCCTCCACTTT CASSVTPGPSNSPLHF
TRBJ2-3 . TRBV6-5 many TGTGCCAGCAGTTACCGACGGGCCTATACGCAGTATTTT CASSYRRAYTQYF
TRBJ2-4 . TRBV20-1 many TGCAGTGCTAGACCAACTAGCAACATTCAGTACTTC CSARPTSNIQYF
TRBJ2-7 . TRBV9 many TGTGCCAGCAGCGTAGGGGGGATCCAGGGGCTCGAGCAGTACTTC CASSVGGIQGLEQYF
TRBJ2-1 TRBD1 TRBV20-1 many TGCAGTGCTAGGAGGGCAGGGGGCTACAATGAGCAGTTCTTC CSARRAGGYNEQFF
TRBJ2-7 TRBD1 TRBV7-8 many TGTGCCAGCAGCTTAAACGGACAGGGGGGTTTCTACGAGCAGTACTTC CASSLNGQGGFYEQYF
TRBJ2-5 . TRBV11-2 many TGTGCCAGCAGCCCCCTTTTGCGGGGACAAGAGACCCAGTACTTC CASSPLLRGQETQYF
TRBJ1-6 . TRBV28 many TGTGCCAGCAGACCTCCAGGGACCTATAATTCACCCCTCCACTTT CASRPPGTYNSPLHF